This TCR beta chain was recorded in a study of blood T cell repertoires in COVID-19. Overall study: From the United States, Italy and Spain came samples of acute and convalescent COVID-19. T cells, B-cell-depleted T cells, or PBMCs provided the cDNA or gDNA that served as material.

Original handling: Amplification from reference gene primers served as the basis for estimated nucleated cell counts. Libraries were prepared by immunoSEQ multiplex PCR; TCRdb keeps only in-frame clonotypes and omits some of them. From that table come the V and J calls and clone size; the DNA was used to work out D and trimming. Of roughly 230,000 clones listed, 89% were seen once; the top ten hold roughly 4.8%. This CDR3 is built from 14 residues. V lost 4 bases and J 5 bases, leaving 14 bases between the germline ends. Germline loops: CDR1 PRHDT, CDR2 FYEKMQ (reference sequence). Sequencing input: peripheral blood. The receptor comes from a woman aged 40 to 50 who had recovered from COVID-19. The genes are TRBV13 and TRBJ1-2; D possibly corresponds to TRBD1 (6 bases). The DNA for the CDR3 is TGTGCCAGCAGCTCCGCAAGGGGGAGATATGGCTACACCTTC. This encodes CASSSARGRYGYTF.